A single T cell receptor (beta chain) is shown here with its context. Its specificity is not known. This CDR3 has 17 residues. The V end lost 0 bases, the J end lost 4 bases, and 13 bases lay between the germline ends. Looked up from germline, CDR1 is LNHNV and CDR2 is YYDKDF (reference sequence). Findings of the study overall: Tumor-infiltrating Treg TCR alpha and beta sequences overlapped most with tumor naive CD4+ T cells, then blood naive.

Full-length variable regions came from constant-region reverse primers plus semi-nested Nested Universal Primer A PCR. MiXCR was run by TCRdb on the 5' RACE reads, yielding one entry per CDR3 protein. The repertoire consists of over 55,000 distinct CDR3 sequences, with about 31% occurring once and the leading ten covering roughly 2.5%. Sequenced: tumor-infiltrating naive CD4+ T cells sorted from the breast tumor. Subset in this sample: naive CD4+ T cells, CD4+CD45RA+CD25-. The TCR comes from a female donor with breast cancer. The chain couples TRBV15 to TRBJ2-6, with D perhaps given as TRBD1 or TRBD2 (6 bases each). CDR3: CATSRELGGAGANVLTF. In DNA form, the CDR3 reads TGTGCCACCAGCAGAGAATTGGGGGGCGCGGGGGCCAACGTCCTGACTTTC.